This TCR beta chain was observed in a study of T-cell reconstitution after alpha-beta-depleted transplantation in children. The ends were cut back, 2 bases at V and 12 bases at J, with 17 bases in the middle. The CDR3 length is 13 residues. Germline assignment: CDR1 DFQATT and CDR2 SNEGSKA (reference sequence). During its preparation, the TCRbeta library received unique molecular identifiers. Via MiXCR, TCRdb re-called the PCR reads, giving one row per CDR3 protein. This table holds 500,000 or so distinct CDR3 sequences, approximately 32% found once. This clonotype was observed a few times. This sample comprised PBMCs from the stem cell graft donor, obtained from the stem cell graft. The origin of this receptor is a human donor who donated a stem cell graft to a child with aplastic anemia. The chain recombines TRBV20-1 with TRBJ2-1, with unresolved D. The CDR3 DNA reads TGCAGTGCTAGACCGCATTCACGGCCCCGGCAGTTCTTC. Its translation: CSARPHSRPRQFF.